This section outlines one T cell receptor beta chain sequence together with its context. This specimen belongs to a study of blood T cell repertoires in COVID-19. Study-wide background: Samples representing acute and convalescent COVID-19 were sourced from the United States, Italy and Spain.

Germline CDR1 reads SNHLY; CDR2 reads FYNNEI. The CDR3 runs 15 residues. V was clipped by 8 bases and J by 0 bases; unmatched bases: 5. As handled by the study authors: Amplification with reference gene primers provided the estimates of nucleated cell counts. Measured with immunoSEQ multiplex PCR; TCRdb has only the in-frame clones, and not every one. That table supplies the V and J calls and clone size; D and trimming were determined from the DNA. The sample records 390,000 or so clones, under 85% being singletons. This sequence originates from a woman aged 45-59 years who had recovered from COVID-19. The chain joins TRBV2 to TRBJ1-5; TRBD1 aligns across 9 bases. Material: PBMCs or T cells enriched from blood (not recorded which). In nucleotides, the CDR3 is TGTGCCAGCGGGGAACAGGGGGCTAGCAATCAGCCCCAGCATTTT. Its protein is CASGEQGASNQPQHF.